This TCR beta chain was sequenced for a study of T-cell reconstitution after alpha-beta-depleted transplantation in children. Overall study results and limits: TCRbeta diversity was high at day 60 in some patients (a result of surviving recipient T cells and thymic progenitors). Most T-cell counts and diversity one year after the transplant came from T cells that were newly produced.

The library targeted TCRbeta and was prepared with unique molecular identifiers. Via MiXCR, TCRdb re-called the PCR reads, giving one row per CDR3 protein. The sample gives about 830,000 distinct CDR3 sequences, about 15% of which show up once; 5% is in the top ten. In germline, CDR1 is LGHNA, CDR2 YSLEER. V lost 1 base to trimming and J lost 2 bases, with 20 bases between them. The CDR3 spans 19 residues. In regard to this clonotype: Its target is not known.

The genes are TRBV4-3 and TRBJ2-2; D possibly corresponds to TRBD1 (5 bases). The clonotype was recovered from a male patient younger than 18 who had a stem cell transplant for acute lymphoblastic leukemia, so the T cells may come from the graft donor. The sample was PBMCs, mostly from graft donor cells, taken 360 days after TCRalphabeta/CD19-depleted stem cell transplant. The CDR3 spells CASSQADFSGALNTGELFF. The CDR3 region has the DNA TGCGCCAGCAGCCAAGCAGATTTTAGTGGGGCCCTAAACACCGGGGAGCTGTTTTTT.